Listed below are T cell receptor beta chains from one sample, sequenced in a study of T cell changes during pregnancy in multiple sclerosis. The protocol was immunoSEQ multiplex PCR, while the TCRdb copy is restricted to in-frame clones and leaves out a portion. The sample holds almost 95,000 clones, roughly 90% seen once. Source: peripheral blood, taken in the first trimester of pregnancy. Receptor source: a female donor with multiple sclerosis, enrolled in a pregnancy study. CDR3s include the opening cysteine and the closing phenylalanine or tryptophan. Each record gives: J gene, clone size, V gene, D gene, CDR3 protein, CDR3 DNA. A D gene is named only where the DNA matches it firmly. Expanded clones are given a class, and other clones once, few, many or no size at all.

TRBJ2-2,once,TRBV28,TRBD1,CASSYRGRNTGELFF,TGTGCCAGCAGTTACAGGGGGCGAAACACCGGGGAGCTGTTTTTT
TRBJ2-1,.,TRBV28,TRBD2,CASSLTLAGGTSSYNEQFF,TGTGCCAGCAGTTTAACTCTAGCGGGAGGTACAAGCTCCTACAATGAGCAGTTCTTC
TRBJ2-7,.,TRBV30,.,CAWKDSTYEQYF,TGTGCCTGGAAGGACAGCACCTACGAGCAGTACTTC
TRBJ1-2,.,TRBV5-1,TRBD1,CASNRGGPNYGYTF,TGCGCCAGCAACCGAGGGGGCCCTAACTATGGCTACACCTTC
TRBJ2-7,.,TRBV29-1,TRBD1,CSVVRGQGSYEQYF,TGCAGCGTTGTTCGGGGACAGGGATCCTACGAGCAGTACTTC
TRBJ2-1,.,TRBV5-1,.,CASSLATVAQADEQFF,TGCGCCAGCAGCTTGGCGACTGTAGCGCAGGCGGATGAGCAGTTCTTC
TRBJ2-1,.,TRBV28,TRBD2,CASSSRLVAGGRFNEQFF,TGTGCCAGCAGTTCTAGGTTGGTAGCGGGAGGGAGGTTCAATGAGCAGTTCTTC
TRBJ1-4,.,TRBV5-4,.,CASSDSPRGRANEKLFF,TGTGCCAGCAGCGACTCTCCCCGGGGGAGGGCTAATGAAAAACTGTTTTTT
TRBJ2-2,.,TRBV18,TRBD1,CASSPQGQGQNRNTGELFF,TGTGCCAGCTCACCACAGGGACAGGGTCAAAACCGAAACACCGGGGAGCTGTTTTTT
TRBJ1-2,.,TRBV29-1,TRBD1,CSVEDPDRAFYGYTF,TGCAGCGTTGAAGATCCTGACAGGGCGTTCTATGGCTACACCTTC
TRBJ2-2,.,TRBV6-5,TRBD2,CASSLAGGGTGELFF,TGTGCCAGCAGCTTAGCGGGAGGAGGCACCGGGGAGCTGTTTTTT
TRBJ1-1,.,TRBV15,.,CATSRVPQGRGTEAFF,TGTGCCACCAGCAGAGTTCCCCAGGGAAGGGGGACTGAAGCTTTCTTT
TRBJ1-1,.,TRBV29-1,TRBD1,CSVTTGGDTEAFF,TGCAGCGTCACGACAGGGGGAGACACTGAAGCTTTCTTT
TRBJ2-1,.,TRBV6-1,TRBD2,CASSDWLAGELVNEQFF,TGTGCCAGCAGTGATTGGCTAGCGGGAGAGTTGGTCAATGAGCAGTTCTTC
TRBJ1-2,.,TRBV9,.,CASSVATPPREGYTF,TGTGCCAGCAGCGTAGCTACCCCGCCGAGGGAGGGCTACACCTTC
TRBJ2-7,.,TRBV6-1,.,CASRHLPPNEQYF,TGTGCCAGCAGGCACCTCCCCCCGAACGAGCAGTACTTC
TRBJ1-2,.,TRBV28,.,CASTLGLSGGYTF,TGTGCCAGCACTCTTGGACTTTCGGGTGGCTACACCTTC
TRBJ2-5,.,TRBV4-3,.,CASSQGTRQDQETQYF,TGCGCCAGCAGCCAAGGGACAAGGCAGGACCAAGAGACCCAGTACTTC
TRBJ1-2,.,TRBV19,TRBD1,CASSALTGVGYTF,TGTGCCAGTAGTGCTCTAACAGGGGTTGGCTACACCTTC
TRBJ2-7,.,TRBV2,TRBD1,CASSDATGDENEQYF,TGTGCCAGCAGTGACGCGACAGGGGACGAAAACGAGCAGTACTTC
TRBJ2-3,.,TRBV28,TRBD1,CASSRQGASTDTQYF,TGTGCCAGCAGCCGACAGGGGGCTTCCACAGATACGCAGTATTTT
TRBJ1-1,.,TRBV7-2,.,CASSLAGGFGTEAFF,TGTGCCAGCAGCTTAGCGGGAGGGTTTGGGACTGAAGCTTTCTTT
TRBJ2-3,.,TRBV4-1,.,CASSQELPGLGWTDTQYF,TGCGCCAGCAGCCAAGAATTACCGGGACTGGGGTGGACAGATACGCAGTATTTT
TRBJ2-5,.,TRBV6-5,TRBD2,CASSLGLAEETQYF,TGTGCCAGCAGTCTGGGACTAGCGGAAGAGACCCAGTACTTC
TRBJ2-3,.,TRBV7-3,.,CASSLSGDTQYF,TGTGCCAGCAGCTTAAGCGGAGATACGCAGTATTTT
TRBJ1-1,.,TRBV29-1,TRBD1,CSGGQDNTEAFF,TGCAGCGGGGGACAGGATAACACTGAAGCTTTCTTT
TRBJ2-3,once,TRBV19,.,CASSMEGSWTDTQYF,TGTGCCAGTAGTATGGAGGGTTCGTGGACAGATACGCAGTATTTT
TRBJ1-1,.,TRBV19,.,CASSISGVEAFF,TGTGCCAGTAGTATCTCCGGGGTTGAAGCTTTCTTT
TRBJ2-7,.,TRBV5-1,.,CASSLGREFFYEQYF,TGCGCCAGCAGCTTGGGTCGGGAGTTTTTTTACGAGCAGTACTTC
TRBJ1-3,.,TRBV19,TRBD1,CASSMDWTGVSGNTIYF,TGTGCCAGTAGTATGGACTGGACAGGGGTCTCTGGAAACACCATATATTTT
TRBJ1-3,.,TRBV4-3,.,CASSHYEKVSGNTIYF,TGCGCCAGCAGCCACTACGAAAAAGTCTCTGGAAACACCATATATTTT
TRBJ2-7,.,TRBV5-4,.,CASSRGLPTEQYF,TGTGCCAGCAGCCGAGGTCTTCCCACCGAGCAGTACTTC
TRBJ2-1,.,TRBV7-2,TRBD2,CASSLQAGGDEQFF,TGTGCCAGCAGCTTACAAGCGGGAGGCGATGAGCAGTTCTTC
TRBJ1-2,.,TRBV15,.,CATSLKRTNYGYTF,TGTGCCACCAGCTTAAAGAGGACTAACTATGGCTACACCTTC
TRBJ2-1,.,TRBV6-6,TRBD2,CATQTSGEGSYNEQFF,TGTGCCACCCAGACTAGCGGGGAGGGATCCTACAATGAGCAGTTCTTC
TRBJ2-2,.,TRBV9,.,CASSVVTRGELFF,TGTGCCAGCAGCGTAGTCACGAGGGGGGAGCTGTTTTTT
TRBJ1-2,once,TRBV15,.,CATSLWGDLNYGYTF,TGTGCCACCAGCCTATGGGGGGACCTGAACTATGGCTACACCTTC
TRBJ2-7,.,TRBV19,TRBD2,CASSIRAGDYEQYF,TGTGCCAGTAGTATTCGAGCGGGGGACTACGAGCAGTACTTC
TRBJ2-1,.,TRBV2,TRBD2,CANAKGLEVQFF,TGTGCCAACGCCAAGGGACTAGAAGTGCAGTTCTTC
TRBJ1-1,.,TRBV19,TRBD1,CARVTGGGNTEAFF,TGTGCCAGGGTGACAGGGGGGGGCAACACTGAAGCTTTCTTT
TRBJ1-1,.,TRBV29-1,.,CSVEDRRATEAFF,TGCAGCGTTGAAGATAGGCGGGCGACTGAAGCTTTCTTT
TRBJ2-7,.,TRBV27,TRBD1,CASSSTGGASYEQYF,TGTGCCAGCAGTTCAACAGGGGGCGCCTCCTACGAGCAGTACTTC
TRBJ2-3,once,TRBV15,.,CATSRAAADTQYF,TGTGCCACCAGCAGAGCAGCGGCAGATACGCAGTATTTT
TRBJ2-7,.,TRBV7-9,.,CASSALQGPIHEQYF,TGTGCCAGCAGCGCCCTGCAGGGGCCGATCCACGAGCAGTACTTC
TRBJ2-7,.,TRBV28,.,CASSRDSYEQYF,TGTGCCAGCAGCAGGGACTCCTACGAGCAGTACTTC
TRBJ1-5,.,TRBV5-1,.,CASSLGAGTHSNQPQHF,TGCGCCAGCAGCTTGGGCGCGGGAACCCATAGCAATCAGCCCCAGCATTTT
TRBJ2-7,.,TRBV9,TRBD1,CASSVGGQGYEQYF,TGTGCCAGCAGCGTAGGGGGACAGGGGTACGAGCAGTACTTC
TRBJ1-1,.,TRBV4-1,.,CASSQGLRGRPFDTEAFF,TGCGCCAGCAGCCAAGGATTGCGGGGGCGGCCCTTCGACACTGAAGCTTTCTTT
TRBJ1-5,.,TRBV19,TRBD1,CASTASAGGNQPQHF,TGTGCCAGTACCGCGTCGGCAGGGGGTAATCAGCCCCAGCATTTT
TRBJ1-1,.,TRBV10-3,.,CAIKNSRGSTEAFF,TGTGCCATCAAGAATTCCAGGGGTAGCACTGAAGCTTTCTTT
TRBJ2-1,.,TRBV19,TRBD2,CASSITGGNEQFF,TGTGCCAGTAGTATAACGGGGGGTAATGAGCAGTTCTTC
TRBJ2-7,.,TRBV4-1,TRBD1,CASSQVQGATYEQYF,TGCGCCAGCAGCCAAGTACAGGGGGCGACCTACGAGCAGTACTTC
TRBJ2-3,.,TRBV19,TRBD2,CASSLAGASTDTQYF,TGTGCCAGTAGTTTAGCGGGAGCAAGCACAGATACGCAGTATTTT
TRBJ2-7,.,TRBV2,TRBD1,CASSTLPGQGFSYEQYF,TGTGCCAGCAGTACTCTGCCGGGACAGGGCTTCTCCTACGAGCAGTACTTC
TRBJ1-5,.,TRBV6-1,TRBD1,CASSERGQTSNQPQHF,TGTGCCAGCAGTGAAAGGGGACAGACTAGCAATCAGCCCCAGCATTTT